What follows describes a single T cell receptor beta chain. Antigen specificity is unknown. Assay used: immunoSEQ multiplex PCR; TCRdb lists only in-frame clones, some missing. The sample has around 95,000 clones, roughly 85% seen once; the top ten hold 0.84%. The data stem from a study of radiotherapy plus CTLA-4 blockade in lung cancer. Overall study findings and caveats: Response was reportedly best predicted by early blood T cell clone dynamics, with interferon-beta.

Sequences were derived from peripheral blood, sampled from a patient treated with radiotherapy plus ipilimumab. The source of this sequence is a human donor with non-small cell lung cancer who had stable disease on radiotherapy plus ipilimumab.

Here the CDR3 reads CASSQVGARSPLHF. For the CDR3, the DNA is TGTGCCAGCAGCCAAGTGGGGGCAAGGTCACCCCTCCACTTT. This chain joins TRBV14 and TRBJ1-6; D is possibly TRBD1 (6 bases). Germline CDR1 and CDR2: SGHDN and FVKESK. The CDR3 sequence is 14 residues long. Between the trimmed V and J ends, which lost 1 base and 10 bases, there was a span of 11 bases. The variable domain in full, completed from reference TRBV14 and TRBJ1-6, reads EAGVTQFPSHSVIEKGQTVTLRCDPISGHDNLYWYRRVMGKEIKFLLHFVKESKQDESGMPNNRFLAERTGGTYSTLKVQPAELEDSGVYFCASSQVGARSPLHFGNGTRLTVT.